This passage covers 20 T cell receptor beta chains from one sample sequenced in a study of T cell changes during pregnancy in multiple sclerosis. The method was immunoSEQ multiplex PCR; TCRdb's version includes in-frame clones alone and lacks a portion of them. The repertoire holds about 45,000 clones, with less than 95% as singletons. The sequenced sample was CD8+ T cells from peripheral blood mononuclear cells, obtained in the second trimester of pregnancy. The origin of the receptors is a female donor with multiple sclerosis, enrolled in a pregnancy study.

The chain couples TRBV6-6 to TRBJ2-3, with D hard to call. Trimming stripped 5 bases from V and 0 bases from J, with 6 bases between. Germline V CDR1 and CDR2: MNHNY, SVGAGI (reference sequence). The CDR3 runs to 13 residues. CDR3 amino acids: CASSLLSTDTQYF. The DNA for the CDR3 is TGTGCCAGCAGTCTCCTAAGCACAGATACGCAGTATTTT.

CDR3 residues: CASSTGATRTDTQYF. As DNA, the CDR3 is TGTGCCAGCAGTACCGGCGCGACTAGGACAGATACGCAGTATTTT. V usage is TRBV2 and J usage is TRBJ2-3; perhaps TRBD2 as D (6 bases). The germline gives CDR1 SNHLY, CDR2 FYNNEI. The CDR3 covers 15 residues. Trimming left V 5 bases short and J 3 bases short, with 15 bases between.

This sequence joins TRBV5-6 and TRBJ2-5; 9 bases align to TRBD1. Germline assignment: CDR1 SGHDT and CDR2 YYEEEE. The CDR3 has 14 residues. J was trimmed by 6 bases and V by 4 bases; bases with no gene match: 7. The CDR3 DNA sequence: TGTGCCAGCAGCGAGGGGACAGGGCCACAGACCCAGTACTTC. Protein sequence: CASSEGTGPQTQYF.

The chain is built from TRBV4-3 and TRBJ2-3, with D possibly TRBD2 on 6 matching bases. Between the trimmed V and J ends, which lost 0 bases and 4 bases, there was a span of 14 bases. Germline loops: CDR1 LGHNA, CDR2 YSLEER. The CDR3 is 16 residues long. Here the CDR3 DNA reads TGCGCCAGCAGCCAAGATCGGGGATCGGGGGCAGATACGCAGTATTTT. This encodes CASSQDRGSGADTQYF.

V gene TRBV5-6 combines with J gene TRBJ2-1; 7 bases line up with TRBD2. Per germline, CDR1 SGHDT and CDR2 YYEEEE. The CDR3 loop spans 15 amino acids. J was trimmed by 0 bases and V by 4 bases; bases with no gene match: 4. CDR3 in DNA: TGTGCCAGCAGCGGTGGGACTAACTCCTACAATGAGCAGTTCTTC. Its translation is CASSGGTNSYNEQFF.

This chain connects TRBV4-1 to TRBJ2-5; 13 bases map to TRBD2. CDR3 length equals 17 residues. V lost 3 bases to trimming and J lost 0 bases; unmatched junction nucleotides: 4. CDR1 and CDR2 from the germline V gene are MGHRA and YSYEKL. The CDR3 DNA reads TGCGCCAGCAGCCAGACTAGCGGGGGGTGGAACCAAGAGACCCAGTACTTC. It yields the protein CASSQTSGGWNQETQYF.

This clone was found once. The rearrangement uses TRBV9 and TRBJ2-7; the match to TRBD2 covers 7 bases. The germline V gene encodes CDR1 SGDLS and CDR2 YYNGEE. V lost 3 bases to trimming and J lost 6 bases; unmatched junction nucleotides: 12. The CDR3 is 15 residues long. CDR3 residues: CASSAGLVSLSEQYF. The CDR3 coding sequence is TGTGCCAGCAGCGCCGGACTAGTAAGCCTCTCCGAGCAGTACTTC.

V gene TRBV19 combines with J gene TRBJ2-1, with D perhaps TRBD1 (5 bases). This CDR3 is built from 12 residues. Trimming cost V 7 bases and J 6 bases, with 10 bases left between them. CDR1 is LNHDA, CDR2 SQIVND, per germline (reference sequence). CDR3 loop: CASNWGPNEQFF. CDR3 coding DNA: TGTGCCAGTAACTGGGGCCCCAATGAGCAGTTCTTC.

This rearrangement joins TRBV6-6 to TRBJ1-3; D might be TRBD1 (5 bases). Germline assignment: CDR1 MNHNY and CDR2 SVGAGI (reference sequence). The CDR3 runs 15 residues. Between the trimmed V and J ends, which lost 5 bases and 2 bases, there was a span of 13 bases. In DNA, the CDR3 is TGTGCCAGCAGTACCGGCAGGGTGACTGGAAACACCATATATTTT. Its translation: CASSTGRVTGNTIYF.

CDR3 amino acids: CASSLVGVGNTEAFF. The CDR3 DNA sequence: TGTGCCAGCAGTTTGGTAGGGGTTGGGAACACTGAAGCTTTCTTT. The chain has TRBV27 and TRBJ1-1, with a tentative D call TRBD1 (5 bases). CDR1 is MNHEY, CDR2 SMNVEV, per germline (reference sequence). The CDR3 is made up of 15 amino acids. Between the trimmed V and J ends, which lost 3 bases and 1 base, there was a span of 12 bases.

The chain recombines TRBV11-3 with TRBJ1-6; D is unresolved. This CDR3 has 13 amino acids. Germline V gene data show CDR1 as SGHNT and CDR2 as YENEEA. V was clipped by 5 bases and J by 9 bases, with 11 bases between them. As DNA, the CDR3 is TGTGCCAGCAGCCCTGACCCGGGTTCACCCCTCCACTTT. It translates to CASSPDPGSPLHF.

The CDR3 reads CSVAGLAGRADTQYF. DNA of the CDR3: TGCAGCGTTGCCGGGTTAGCGGGGCGGGCAGATACGCAGTATTTT. This chain links TRBV29-1 with TRBJ2-3, with 8 bases lining up with TRBD2. Germline V CDR1 and CDR2: SQVTM, ANQGSEA. The CDR3 consists of 15 residues. The trim removed 4 bases at V and 4 bases at J, leaving 10 bases unmatched.

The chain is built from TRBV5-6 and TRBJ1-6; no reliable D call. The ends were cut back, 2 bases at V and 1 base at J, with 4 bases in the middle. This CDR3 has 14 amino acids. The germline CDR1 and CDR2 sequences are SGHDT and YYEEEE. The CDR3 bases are TGTGCCAGCAGCTTAGCATCCTATAATTCACCCCTCCACTTT. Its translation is CASSLASYNSPLHF.

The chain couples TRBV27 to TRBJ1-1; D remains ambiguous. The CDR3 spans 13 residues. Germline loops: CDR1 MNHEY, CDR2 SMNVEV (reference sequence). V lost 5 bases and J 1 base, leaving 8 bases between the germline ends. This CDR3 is CASSEGWNTEAFF. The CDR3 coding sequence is TGTGCCAGCAGTGAGGGTTGGAACACTGAAGCTTTCTTT.

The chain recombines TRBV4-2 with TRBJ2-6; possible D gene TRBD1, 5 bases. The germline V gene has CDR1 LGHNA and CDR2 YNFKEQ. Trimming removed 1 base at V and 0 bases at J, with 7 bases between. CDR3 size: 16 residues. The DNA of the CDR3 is TGTGCCAGCAGCCAAGGACAGACCTCTGGGGCCAACGTCCTGACTTTC. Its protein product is CASSQGQTSGANVLTF.

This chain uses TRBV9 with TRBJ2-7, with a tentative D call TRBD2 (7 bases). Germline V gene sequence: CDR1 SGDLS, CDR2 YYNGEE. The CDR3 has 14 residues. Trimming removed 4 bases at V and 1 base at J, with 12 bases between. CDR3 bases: TGTGCCAGCAGCAGAGGGGGGGAATCCTACGAGCAGTACTTC. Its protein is CASSRGGESYEQYF.

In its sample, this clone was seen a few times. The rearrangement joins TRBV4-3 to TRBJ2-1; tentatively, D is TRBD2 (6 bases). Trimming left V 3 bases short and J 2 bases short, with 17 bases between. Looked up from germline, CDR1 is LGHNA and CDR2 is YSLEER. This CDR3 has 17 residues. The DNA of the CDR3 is TGCGCCAGCAGCCAGGACCACACGGGGGAGGCCTACAATGAGCAGTTCTTC. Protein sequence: CASSQDHTGEAYNEQFF.

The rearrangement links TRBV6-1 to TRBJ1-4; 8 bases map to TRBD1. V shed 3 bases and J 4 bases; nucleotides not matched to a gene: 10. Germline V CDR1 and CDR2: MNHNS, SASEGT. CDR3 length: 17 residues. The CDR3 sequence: CASSDGTGGGGNEKLFF. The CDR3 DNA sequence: TGTGCCAGCAGTGACGGGACAGGAGGGGGGGGTAATGAAAAACTGTTTTTT.

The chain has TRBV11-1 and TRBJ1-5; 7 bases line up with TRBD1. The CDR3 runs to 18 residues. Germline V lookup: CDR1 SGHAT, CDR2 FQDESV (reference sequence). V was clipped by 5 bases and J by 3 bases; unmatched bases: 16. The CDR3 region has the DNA TGTGCCAGCAGCCCGGGACAGAAAAGATGGGCCCCCAATCAGCCCCAGCATTTT. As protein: CASSPGQKRWAPNQPQHF.

The CDR3 reads CAIVQDRVNYGYTF. In nucleotides, the CDR3 is TGTGCCATCGTACAGGACAGGGTAAACTATGGCTACACCTTC. This sequence joins TRBV10-3 and TRBJ1-2; 8 bases line up with TRBD1. CDR3 size: 14 residues. Germline CDR1 reads ENHRY; CDR2 reads SYGVKD. With 8 bases clipped from V and 2 bases from J, the junction kept 7 bases outside the gene matches.